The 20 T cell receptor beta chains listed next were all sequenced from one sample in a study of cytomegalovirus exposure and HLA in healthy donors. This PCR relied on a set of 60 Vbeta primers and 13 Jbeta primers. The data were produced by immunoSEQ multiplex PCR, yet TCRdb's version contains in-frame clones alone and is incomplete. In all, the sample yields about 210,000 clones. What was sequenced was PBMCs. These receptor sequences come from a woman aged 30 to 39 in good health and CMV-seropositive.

CDR3 in DNA: TGTGCCAGCAGCTTAGGGGGGGACTCCGCCTACAATGAGCAGTTCTTC. Translated: CASSLGGDSAYNEQFF. V gene TRBV7-9 combines with J gene TRBJ2-1; D perhaps matches TRBD2 (6 bases). The CDR3 sequence is 16 residues long. V was cut by 1 base and J by 2 bases, with 12 bases left in between. The germline gives CDR1 SEHNR, CDR2 FQNEAQ (reference sequence).

CDR3 in amino acids: CAWNRGPSSSYEQYF. CDR3 coding DNA: TGTGCCTGGAACAGGGGGCCATCGAGCTCCTACGAGCAGTACTTC. The chain recombines TRBV30 with TRBJ2-7, with TRBD1 identical over 9 bases. CDR1 is GTSNPN and CDR2 is SVGIG in the germline V gene (reference sequence). CDR3 length: 15 residues. Trimming cost V 4 bases and J 0 bases; bases outside gene matches: 7.

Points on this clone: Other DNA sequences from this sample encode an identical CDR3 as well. The CDR3 sequence: CASSEQGNTEAFF. Written as DNA, the CDR3 is TGTGCCAGCAGTGAACAGGGGAACACTGAAGCTTTCTTT. The V gene is TRBV2, the J gene TRBJ1-1; D is perhaps TRBD1 (5 bases). Germline V gene sequence: CDR1 SNHLY, CDR2 FYNNEI. Trimming took off 2 bases at V and 1 base at J, with 5 bases between the two ends. The CDR3 runs 13 residues. Complete variable domain (other parts from reference TRBV2 and TRBJ1-1): EPEVTQTPSHQVTQMGQEVILRCVPISNHLYFYWYRQILGQKVEFLVSFYNNEISEKSEIFDDQFSVERPDGSNFTLKIRSTKLEDSAMYFCASSEQGNTEAFFGQGTRLTVV.

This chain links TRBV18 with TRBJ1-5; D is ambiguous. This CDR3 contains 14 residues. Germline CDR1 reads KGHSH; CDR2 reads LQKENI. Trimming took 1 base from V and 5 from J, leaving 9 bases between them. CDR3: CASSPQTEHQPQHF. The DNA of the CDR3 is TGTGCCAGCTCACCACAAACCGAGCATCAGCCCCAGCATTTT.

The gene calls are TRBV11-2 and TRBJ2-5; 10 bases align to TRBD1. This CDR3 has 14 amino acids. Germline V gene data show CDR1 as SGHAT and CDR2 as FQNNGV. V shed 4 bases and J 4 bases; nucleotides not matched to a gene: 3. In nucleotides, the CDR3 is TGTGCCAGCAGCTGGGGACAGGGGAGAGAGACCCAGTACTTC. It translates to CASSWGQGRETQYF.

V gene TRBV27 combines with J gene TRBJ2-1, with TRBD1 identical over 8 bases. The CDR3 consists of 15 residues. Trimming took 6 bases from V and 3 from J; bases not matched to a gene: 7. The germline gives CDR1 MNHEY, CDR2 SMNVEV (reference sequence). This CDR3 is CASRLTGGNYNEQFF. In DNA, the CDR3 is TGTGCCAGCAGATTAACAGGGGGTAACTACAATGAGCAGTTCTTC.

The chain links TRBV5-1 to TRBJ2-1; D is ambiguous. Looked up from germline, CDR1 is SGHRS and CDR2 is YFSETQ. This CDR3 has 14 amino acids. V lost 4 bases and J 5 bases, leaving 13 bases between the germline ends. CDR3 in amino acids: CASSLGVADNEQFF. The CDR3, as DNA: TGCGCCAGCAGCCTGGGTGTAGCAGACAATGAGCAGTTCTTC.

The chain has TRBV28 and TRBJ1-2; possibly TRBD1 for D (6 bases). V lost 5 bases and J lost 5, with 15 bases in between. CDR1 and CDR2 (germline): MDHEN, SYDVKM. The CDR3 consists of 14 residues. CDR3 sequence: CASSLPGQLYGYTF. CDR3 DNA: TGTGCCAGCAGTCTACCCGGACAGCTTTATGGCTACACCTTC.

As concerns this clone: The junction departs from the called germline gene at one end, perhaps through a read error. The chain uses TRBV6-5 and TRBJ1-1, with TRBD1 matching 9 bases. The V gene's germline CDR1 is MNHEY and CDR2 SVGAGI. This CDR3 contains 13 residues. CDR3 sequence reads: CASSSEPGQGVIF. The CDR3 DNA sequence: TGTGCCAGCAGTTCAGAACCGGGACAGGGTGTGATCTTT.

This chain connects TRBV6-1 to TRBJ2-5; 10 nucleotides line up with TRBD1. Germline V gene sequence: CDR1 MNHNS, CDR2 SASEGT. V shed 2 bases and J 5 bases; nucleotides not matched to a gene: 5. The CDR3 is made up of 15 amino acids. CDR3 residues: CASSEQTGGGETQYF. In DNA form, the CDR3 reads TGTGCCAGCAGTGAACAGACAGGGGGCGGCGAGACCCAGTACTTC.

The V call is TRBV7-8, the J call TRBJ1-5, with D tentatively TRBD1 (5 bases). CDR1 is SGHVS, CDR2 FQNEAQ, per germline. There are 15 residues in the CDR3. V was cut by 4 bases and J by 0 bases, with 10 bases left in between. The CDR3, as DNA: TGTGCCAGCAGCTCGCAGGGAACTAGCAATCAGCCCCAGCATTTT. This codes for CASSSQGTSNQPQHF.

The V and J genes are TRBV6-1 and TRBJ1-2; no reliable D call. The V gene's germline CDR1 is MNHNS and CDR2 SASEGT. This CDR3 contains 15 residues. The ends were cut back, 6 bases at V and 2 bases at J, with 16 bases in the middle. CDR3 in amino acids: CASRVLLTPNYGYTF. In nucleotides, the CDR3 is TGTGCCAGCAGGGTACTCCTTACCCCAAACTATGGCTACACCTTC.

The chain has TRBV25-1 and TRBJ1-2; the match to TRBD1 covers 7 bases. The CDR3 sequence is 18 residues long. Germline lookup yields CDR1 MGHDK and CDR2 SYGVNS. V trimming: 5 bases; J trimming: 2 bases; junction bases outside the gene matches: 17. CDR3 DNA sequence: TGTGCCAGCAGTAAACTAGGGACAGAAGCTCTCTACAACTATGGCTACACCTTC. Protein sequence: CASSKLGTEALYNYGYTF.

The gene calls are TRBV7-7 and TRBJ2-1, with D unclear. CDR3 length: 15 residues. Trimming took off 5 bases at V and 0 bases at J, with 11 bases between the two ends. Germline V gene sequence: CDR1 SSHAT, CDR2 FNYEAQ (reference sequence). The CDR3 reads CASSLDSGSYNEQFF. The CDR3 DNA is TGTGCCAGCAGCCTTGACTCCGGCTCCTACAATGAGCAGTTCTTC.

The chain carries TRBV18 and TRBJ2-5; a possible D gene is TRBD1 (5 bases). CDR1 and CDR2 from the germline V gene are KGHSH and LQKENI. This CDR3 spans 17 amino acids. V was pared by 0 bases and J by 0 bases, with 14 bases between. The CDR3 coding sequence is TGTGCCAGCTCACCACCTGTTACAGGAGCGTACCAAGAGACCCAGTACTTC. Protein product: CASSPPVTGAYQETQYF.

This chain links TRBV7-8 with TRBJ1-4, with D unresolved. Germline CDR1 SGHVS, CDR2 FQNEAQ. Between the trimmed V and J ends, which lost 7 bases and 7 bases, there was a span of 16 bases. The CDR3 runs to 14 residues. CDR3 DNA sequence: TGTGCCAGCACCCCGGTGAACAGAGTTGAAAAACTGTTTTTT. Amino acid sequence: CASTPVNRVEKLFF.

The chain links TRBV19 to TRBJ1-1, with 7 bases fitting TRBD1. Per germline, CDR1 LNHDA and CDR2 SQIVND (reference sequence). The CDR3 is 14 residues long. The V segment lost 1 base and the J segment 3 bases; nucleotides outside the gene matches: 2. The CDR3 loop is CASSIVQGDTEAFF. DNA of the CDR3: TGTGCCAGTAGTATAGTGCAGGGGGACACTGAAGCTTTCTTT.

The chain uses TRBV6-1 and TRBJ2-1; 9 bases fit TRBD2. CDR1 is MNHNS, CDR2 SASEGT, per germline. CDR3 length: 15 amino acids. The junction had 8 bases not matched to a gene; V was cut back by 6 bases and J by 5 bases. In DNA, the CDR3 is TGTGCCAGCAGAGGACTAGCGATACTTAACAATGAGCAGTTCTTC. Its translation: CASRGLAILNNEQFF.

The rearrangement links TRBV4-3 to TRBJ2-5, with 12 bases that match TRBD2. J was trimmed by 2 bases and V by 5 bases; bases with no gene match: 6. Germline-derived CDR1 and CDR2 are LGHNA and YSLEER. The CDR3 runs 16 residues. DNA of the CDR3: TGCGCCAGCAGCGCTGTACTAGCGGGAGGACAAGAGACCCAGTACTTC. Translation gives CASSAVLAGGQETQYF.

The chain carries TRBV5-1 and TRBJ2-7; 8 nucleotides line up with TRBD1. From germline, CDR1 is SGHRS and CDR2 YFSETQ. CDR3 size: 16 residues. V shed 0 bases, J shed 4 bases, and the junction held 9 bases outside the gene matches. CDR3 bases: TGCGCCAGCAGCTTGGTAGGCGGGACAGGCCAATACGAGCAGTACTTC. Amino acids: CASSLVGGTGQYEQYF.